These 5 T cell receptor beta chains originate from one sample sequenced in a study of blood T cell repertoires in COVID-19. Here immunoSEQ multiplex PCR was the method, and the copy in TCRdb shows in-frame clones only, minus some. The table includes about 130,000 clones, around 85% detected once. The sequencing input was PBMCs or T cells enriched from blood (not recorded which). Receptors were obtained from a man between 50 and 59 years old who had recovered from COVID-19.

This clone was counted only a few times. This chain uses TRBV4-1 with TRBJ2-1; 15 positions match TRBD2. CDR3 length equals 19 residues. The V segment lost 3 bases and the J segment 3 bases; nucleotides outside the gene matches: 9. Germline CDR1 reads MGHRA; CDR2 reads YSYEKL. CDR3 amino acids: CASSHPGTSGGPGYNEQFF. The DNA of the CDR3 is TGCGCCAGCAGCCACCCAGGGACTAGCGGGGGGCCTGGCTACAATGAGCAGTTCTTC.

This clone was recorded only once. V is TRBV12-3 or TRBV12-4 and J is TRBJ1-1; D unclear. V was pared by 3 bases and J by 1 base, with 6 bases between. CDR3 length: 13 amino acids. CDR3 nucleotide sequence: TGTGCCAGCAGTTTGAGCCAGAACACTGAAGCTTTCTTT. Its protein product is CASSLSQNTEAFF.

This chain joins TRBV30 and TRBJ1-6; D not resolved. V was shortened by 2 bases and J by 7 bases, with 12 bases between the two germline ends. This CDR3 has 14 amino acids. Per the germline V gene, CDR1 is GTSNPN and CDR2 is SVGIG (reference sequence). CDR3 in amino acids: CAWSHGLPNSPLHF. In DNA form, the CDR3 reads TGTGCCTGGAGTCACGGACTTCCAAATTCACCCCTCCACTTT. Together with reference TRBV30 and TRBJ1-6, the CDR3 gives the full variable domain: SQTIHQWPATLVQPVGSPLSLECTVEGTSNPNLYWYRQAAGRGLQLLFYSVGIGQISSEVPQNLSASRPQDRQFILSSKKLLLSDSGFYLCAWSHGLPNSPLHFGNGTRLTVT.

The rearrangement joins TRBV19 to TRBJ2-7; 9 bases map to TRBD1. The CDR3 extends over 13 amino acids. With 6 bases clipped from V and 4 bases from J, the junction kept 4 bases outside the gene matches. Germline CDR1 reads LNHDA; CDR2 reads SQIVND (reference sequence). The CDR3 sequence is CASRGTGRYEQYF. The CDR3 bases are TGTGCCAGTAGAGGGACAGGGAGGTACGAGCAGTACTTC.

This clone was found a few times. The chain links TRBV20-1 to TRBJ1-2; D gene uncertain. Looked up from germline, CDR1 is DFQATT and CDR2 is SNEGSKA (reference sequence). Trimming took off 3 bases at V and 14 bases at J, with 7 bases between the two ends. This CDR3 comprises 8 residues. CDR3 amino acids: CSASHSTF. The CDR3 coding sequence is TGCAGTGCTAGCCATTCAACCTTC.